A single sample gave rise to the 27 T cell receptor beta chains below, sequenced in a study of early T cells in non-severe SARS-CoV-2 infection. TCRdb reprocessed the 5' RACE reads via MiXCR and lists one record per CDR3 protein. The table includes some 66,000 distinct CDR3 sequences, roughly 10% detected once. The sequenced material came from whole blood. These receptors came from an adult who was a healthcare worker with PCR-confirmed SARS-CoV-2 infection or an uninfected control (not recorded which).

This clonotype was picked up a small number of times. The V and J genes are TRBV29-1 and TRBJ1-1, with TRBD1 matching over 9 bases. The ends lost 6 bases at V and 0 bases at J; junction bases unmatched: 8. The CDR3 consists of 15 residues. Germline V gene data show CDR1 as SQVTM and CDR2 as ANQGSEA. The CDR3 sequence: CSVAPGQGMNTEAFF. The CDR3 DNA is TGCAGCGTCGCTCCGGGACAGGGAATGAACACTGAAGCTTTCTTT.

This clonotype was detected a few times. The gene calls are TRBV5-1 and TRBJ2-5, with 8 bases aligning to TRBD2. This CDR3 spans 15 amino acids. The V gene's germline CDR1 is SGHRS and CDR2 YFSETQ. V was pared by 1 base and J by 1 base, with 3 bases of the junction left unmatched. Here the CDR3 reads CASSLSGTSQETQYF. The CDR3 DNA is TGCGCCAGCAGCTTGTCCGGGACTAGCCAAGAGACCCAGTACTTC.

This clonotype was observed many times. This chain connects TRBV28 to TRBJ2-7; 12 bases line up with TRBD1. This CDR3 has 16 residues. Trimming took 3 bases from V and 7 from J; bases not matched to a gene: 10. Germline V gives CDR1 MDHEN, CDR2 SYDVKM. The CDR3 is CASSFPPGQGAGEQYF. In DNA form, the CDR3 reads TGTGCCAGCAGTTTTCCCCCGGGACAGGGGGCGGGTGAGCAGTACTTC.

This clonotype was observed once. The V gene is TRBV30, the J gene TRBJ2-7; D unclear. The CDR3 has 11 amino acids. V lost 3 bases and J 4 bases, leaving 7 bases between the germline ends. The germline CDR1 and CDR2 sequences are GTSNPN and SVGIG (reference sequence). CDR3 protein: CAWSQQYEQYF. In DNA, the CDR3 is TGTGCCTGGAGCCAACAATACGAGCAGTACTTC.

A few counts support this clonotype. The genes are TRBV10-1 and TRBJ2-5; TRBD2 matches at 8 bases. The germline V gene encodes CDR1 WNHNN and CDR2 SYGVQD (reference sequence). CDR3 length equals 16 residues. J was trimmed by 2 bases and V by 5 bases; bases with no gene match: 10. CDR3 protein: CASSLGGTSGQETQYF. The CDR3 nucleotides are TGCGCCAGCAGTTTGGGAGGAACTAGCGGACAAGAGACCCAGTACTTC.

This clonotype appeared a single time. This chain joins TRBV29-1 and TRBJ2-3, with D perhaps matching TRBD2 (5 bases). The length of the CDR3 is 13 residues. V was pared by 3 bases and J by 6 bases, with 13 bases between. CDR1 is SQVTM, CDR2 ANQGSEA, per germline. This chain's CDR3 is CSVESLASDTQYF. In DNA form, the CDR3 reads TGCAGCGTTGAGTCCCTAGCCAGCGATACGCAGTATTTT.

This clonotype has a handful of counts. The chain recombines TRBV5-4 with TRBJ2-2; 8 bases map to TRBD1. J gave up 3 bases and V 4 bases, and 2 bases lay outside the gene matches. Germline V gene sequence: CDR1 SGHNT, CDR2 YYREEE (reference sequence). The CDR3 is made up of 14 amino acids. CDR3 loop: CASSMGQDTGELFF. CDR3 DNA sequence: TGTGCCAGCAGCATGGGACAGGACACCGGGGAGCTGTTTTTT.

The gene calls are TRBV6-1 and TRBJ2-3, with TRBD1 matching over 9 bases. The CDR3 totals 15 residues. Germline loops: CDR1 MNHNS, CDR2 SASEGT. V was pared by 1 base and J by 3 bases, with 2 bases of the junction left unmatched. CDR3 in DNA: TGTGCCAGCAGTGAAGGGGGGACAGGGACAGATACGCAGTATTTT. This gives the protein CASSEGGTGTDTQYF.

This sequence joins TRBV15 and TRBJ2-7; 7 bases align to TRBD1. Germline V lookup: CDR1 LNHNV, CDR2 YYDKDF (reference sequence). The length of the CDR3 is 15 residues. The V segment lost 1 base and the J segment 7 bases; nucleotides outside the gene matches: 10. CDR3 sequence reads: CATSRARDSSGEQYF. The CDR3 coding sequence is TGTGCCACCAGCAGAGCCCGGGACAGTTCGGGGGAGCAGTACTTC. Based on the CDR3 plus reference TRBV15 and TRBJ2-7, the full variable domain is DAMVIQNPRYQVTQFGKPVTLSCSQTLNHNVMYWYQQKSSQAPKLLFHYYDKDFNNEADTPDNFQSRRPNTSFCFLDIRSPGLGDTAMYLCATSRARDSSGEQYFGPGTRLTVT.

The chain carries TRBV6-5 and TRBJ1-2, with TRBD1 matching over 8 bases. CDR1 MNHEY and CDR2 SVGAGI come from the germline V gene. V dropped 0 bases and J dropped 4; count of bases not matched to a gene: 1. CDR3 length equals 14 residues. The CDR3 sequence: CASSYSQGAYGYTF. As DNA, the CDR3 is TGTGCCAGCAGTTACTCCCAGGGGGCCTATGGCTACACCTTC.

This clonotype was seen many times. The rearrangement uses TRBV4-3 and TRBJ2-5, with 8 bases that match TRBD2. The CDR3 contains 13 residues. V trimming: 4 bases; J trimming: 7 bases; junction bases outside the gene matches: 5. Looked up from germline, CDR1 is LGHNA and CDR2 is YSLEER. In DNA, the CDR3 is TGCGCCAGCAGCCCGGTCGCGGGAGGGACCCAGTACTTC. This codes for CASSPVAGGTQYF.

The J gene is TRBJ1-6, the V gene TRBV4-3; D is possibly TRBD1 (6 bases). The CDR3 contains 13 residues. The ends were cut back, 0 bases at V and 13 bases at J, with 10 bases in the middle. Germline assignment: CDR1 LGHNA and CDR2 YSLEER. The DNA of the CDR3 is TGCGCCAGCAGCCAAGAATGGGGGCAGCCCCTCCACTTT. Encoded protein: CASSQEWGQPLHF.

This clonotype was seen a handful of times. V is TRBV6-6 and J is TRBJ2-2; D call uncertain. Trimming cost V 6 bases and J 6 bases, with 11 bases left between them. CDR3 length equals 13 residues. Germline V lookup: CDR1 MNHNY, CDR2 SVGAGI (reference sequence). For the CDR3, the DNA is TGTGCCAGCAGAGTAGGAAACGCCGGGGAGCTGTTTTTT. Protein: CASRVGNAGELFF.

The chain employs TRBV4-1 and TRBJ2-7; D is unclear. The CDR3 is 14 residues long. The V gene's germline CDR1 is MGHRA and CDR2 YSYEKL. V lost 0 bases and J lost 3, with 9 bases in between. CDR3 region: CASSQDGYLYEQYF. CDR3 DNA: TGCGCCAGCAGCCAAGATGGGTATCTCTACGAGCAGTACTTC.

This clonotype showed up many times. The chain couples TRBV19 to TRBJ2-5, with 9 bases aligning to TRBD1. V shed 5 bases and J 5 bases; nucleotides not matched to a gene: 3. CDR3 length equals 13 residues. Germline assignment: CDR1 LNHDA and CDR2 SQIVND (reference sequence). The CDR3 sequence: CASSPTGGETQYF. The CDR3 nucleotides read TGTGCCAGTAGTCCTACAGGGGGCGAGACCCAGTACTTC.

The CDR3 bases are TGCAGTGCTAGAGATCTTGGGGGGTCCCATGAAGCTTTCTTT. It yields the protein CSARDLGGSHEAFF. This chain joins TRBV20-1 and TRBJ1-1; tentative D call: TRBD1 (5 bases). The CDR3 length is 14 residues. Germline-derived CDR1 and CDR2 are DFQATT and SNEGSKA (reference sequence). V lost 0 bases to trimming and J lost 7 bases, with 15 bases between them.

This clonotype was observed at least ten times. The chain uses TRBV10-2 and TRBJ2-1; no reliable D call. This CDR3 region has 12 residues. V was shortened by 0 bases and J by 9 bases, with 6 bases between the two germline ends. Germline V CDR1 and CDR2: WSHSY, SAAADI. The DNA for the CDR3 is TGCGCCAGCAGTGAGTCGAAGGGTGAGCAGTTCTTC. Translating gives CASSESKGEQFF.

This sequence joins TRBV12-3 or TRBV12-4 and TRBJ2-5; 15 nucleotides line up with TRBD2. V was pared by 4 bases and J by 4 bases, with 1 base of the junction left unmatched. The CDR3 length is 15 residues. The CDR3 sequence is CASSWGLAGGETQYF. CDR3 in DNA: TGTGCCAGCAGTTGGGGACTAGCGGGAGGAGAGACCCAGTACTTC.

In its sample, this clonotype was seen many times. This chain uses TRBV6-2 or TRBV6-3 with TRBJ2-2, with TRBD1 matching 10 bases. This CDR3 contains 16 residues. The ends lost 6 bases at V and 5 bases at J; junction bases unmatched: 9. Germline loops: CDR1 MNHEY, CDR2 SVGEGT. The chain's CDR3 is CASSSGTGVLTGELFF. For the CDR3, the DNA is TGTGCCAGCAGCTCTGGGACAGGGGTGTTGACCGGGGAGCTGTTTTTT.

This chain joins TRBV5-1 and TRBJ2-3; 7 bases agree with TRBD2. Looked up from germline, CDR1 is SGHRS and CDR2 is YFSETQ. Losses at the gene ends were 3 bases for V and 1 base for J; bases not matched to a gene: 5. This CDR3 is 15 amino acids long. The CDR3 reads CASSSPSGGTDTQYF. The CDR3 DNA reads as TGCGCCAGCAGCTCCCCTAGCGGAGGCACAGATACGCAGTATTTT.

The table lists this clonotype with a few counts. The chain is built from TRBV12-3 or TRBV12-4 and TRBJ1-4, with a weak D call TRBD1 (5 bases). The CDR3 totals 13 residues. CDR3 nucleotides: TGTGCTTGCGCCCGGGACCGAAATGAAAAACTGTTTTTT. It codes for CACARDRNEKLFF.

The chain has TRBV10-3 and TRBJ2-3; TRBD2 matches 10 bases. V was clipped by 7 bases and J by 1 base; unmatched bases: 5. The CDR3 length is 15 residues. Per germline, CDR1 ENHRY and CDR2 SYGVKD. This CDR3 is CAITPGTSGTDTQYF. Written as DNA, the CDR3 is TGTGCCATCACCCCCGGGACTAGCGGCACAGATACGCAGTATTTT.

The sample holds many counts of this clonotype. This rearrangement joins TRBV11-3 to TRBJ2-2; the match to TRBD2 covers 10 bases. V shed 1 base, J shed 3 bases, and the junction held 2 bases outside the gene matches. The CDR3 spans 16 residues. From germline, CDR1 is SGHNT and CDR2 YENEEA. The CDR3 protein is CASSLGTSGHTGELFF. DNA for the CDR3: TGTGCCAGCAGCTTAGGGACTAGCGGACACACCGGGGAGCTGTTTTTT.

CDR3 residues: CAINGQGTLNGYTF. The DNA of the CDR3 is TGTGCCATCAATGGACAGGGGACTTTAAATGGCTACACCTTC. The rearrangement links TRBV10-3 to TRBJ1-2, with 9 bases lining up with TRBD1. The germline V gene encodes CDR1 ENHRY and CDR2 SYGVKD. The CDR3 runs 14 residues. The V gene end was trimmed by 7 bases and the J gene end by 6 bases; junction bases not matched to a gene: 9.

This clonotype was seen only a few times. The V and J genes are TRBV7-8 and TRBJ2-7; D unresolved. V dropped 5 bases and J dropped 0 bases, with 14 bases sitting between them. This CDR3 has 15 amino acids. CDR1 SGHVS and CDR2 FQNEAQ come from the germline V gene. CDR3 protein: CASSPGPRSSYEQYF. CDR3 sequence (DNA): TGTGCCAGCAGCCCCGGGCCTAGAAGCTCCTACGAGCAGTACTTC.

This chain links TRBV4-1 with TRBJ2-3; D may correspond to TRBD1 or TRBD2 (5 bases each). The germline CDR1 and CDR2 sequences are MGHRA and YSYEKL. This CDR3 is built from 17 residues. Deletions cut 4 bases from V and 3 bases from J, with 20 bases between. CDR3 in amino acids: CASSLSPPWGSTDTQYF. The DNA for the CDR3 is TGCGCCAGCAGCCTCAGCCCACCGTGGGGGAGTACAGATACGCAGTATTTT.

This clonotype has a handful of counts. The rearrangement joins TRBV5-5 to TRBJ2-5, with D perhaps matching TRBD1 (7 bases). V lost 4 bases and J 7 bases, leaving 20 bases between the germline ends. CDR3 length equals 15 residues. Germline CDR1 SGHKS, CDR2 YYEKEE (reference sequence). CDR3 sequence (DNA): TGTGCCAGCAGCCCGGCGGCAGGGGGGACGGGGACCCAGTACTTC. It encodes CASSPAAGGTGTQYF.